This paragraph reports one TCR beta chain. With 4 bases removed from V and 0 bases from J, the gap between germline ends came to 10 bases. Germline-derived CDR1 and CDR2 are SGHNT and YYREEE (reference sequence). The CDR3 contains 14 residues. In the authors' workflow: Amplification with reference gene primers provided the estimates of nucleated cell counts. Clones were sequenced by immunoSEQ multiplex PCR, and TCRdb holds only the in-frame ones, with some missing. V, J and clone size were drawn from that table, and D and trimming were deduced from the DNA. The data show tens of thousands of clones, with about 89% seen just once and 7.4% held by the top ten. These data originate in a study of blood T cell repertoires in COVID-19. Across the whole study: The United States, Italy and Spain were the sources of the acute and convalescent COVID-19 samples. T cells, B-cell-depleted T cells, or PBMCs provided the cDNA or gDNA that served as material.

The V and J genes are TRBV5-4 and TRBJ1-1; possible D gene TRBD1, 6 bases. This receptor was taken from a human donor with acute or convalescent COVID-19. The donor label of this sample is uncertain. Sequenced input: peripheral blood. CDR3 protein: CASSRQAMNTEAFF. The CDR3 DNA reads as TGTGCCAGCAGCAGACAGGCCATGAACACTGAAGCTTTCTTT. The full variable domain, with the rest looked up from reference TRBV5-4 and TRBJ1-1, is ETGVTQSPTHLIKTRGQQVTLRCSSQSGHNTVSWYQQALGQGPQFIFQYYREEENGRGNFPPRFSGLQFPNYSSELNVNALELDDSALYLCASSRQAMNTEAFFGQGTRLTVV.